What follows describes a single T cell receptor beta chain. Antigen: not known. This specimen belongs to a study of shared clonotypes between healthy human individuals. Study results and limitations: Generation of non-shared clonotypes was less probable than generation of clonotypes shared by all four donors.

V lost 1 base and J lost 1; bases outside the gene matches: 8. This CDR3 has 17 amino acids. Germline CDR1 is KGHSH and CDR2 is LQKENI. Per the original methods: From ImmunoSEQ came sequences covering only the junction and carrying no quality scores, so filtering differed. Assay: immunoSEQ multiplex PCR; the TCRdb copy retains only in-frame clones and omits some. V, J and clone size reflect that table, while D and trimming were determined from the DNA. The data hold about 110,000 clones, with roughly 70% observed a single time. V and J are TRBV18 and TRBJ2-7; TRBD1 agrees at 9 bases. The clonotype originates from a woman aged 30 to 39 in good health. Material: memory CD8+ T cells sorted from blood. Sample subset: CD45RO+ cells pooled with CCR7-negative TemRA cells. Here the CDR3 reads CASSPQFGTGRSYEQYF. The CDR3 region has the DNA TGTGCCAGCTCACCACAGTTCGGGACAGGGAGATCCTACGAGCAGTACTTC.